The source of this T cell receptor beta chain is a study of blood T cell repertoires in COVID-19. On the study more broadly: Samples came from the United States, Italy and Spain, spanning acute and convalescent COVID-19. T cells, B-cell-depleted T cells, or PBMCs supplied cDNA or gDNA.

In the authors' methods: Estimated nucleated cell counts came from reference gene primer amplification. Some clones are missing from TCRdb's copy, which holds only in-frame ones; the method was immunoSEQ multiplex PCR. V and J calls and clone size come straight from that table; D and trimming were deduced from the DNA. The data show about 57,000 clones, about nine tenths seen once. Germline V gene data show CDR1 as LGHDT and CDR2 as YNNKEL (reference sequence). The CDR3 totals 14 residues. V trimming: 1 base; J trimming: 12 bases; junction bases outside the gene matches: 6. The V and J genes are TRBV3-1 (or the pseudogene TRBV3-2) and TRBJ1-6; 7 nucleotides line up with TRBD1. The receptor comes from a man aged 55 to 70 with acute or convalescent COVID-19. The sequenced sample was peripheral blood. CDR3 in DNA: TGTGCCAGCAGCCAAGGGGACAGATGGGGACCCCTCCACTTT. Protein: CASSQGDRWGPLHF.